Presented here are 13 T cell receptor beta chains from one specimen sequenced in a study of blood T cells in healthy people across ages. Alongside a J-beta primer mix, a sample-barcoded 5' primer served in a second PCR lasting roughly 7 to 11 cycles. TCRdb re-called the 5' RACE reads through MiXCR, storing one row per CDR3 protein. The repertoire holds roughly 800,000 distinct CDR3 sequences, 58% seen once, with roughly 22% in the top ten. Input material: blood. These receptors were taken from a man aged 25-45 years in good health.

V gene TRBV7-9 combines with J gene TRBJ1-4; unclear D gene. Per the germline V gene, CDR1 is SEHNR and CDR2 is FQNEAQ (reference sequence). The CDR3 spans 15 residues. Trimming shortened V by 5 bases and J by 7 bases, and 17 bases separated the two germline ends. In DNA, the CDR3 is TGTGCCAGCAGCCCGTACAGCACCGACGCTGAAAAACTGTTTTTT. As protein: CASSPYSTDAEKLFF.

The table lists this clonotype with a count of one. CDR3 amino acids: CASSLERGGLDTQYF. The CDR3 bases are TGTGCCAGCAGCTTAGAGAGAGGAGGGCTAGATACGCAGTATTTT. The rearrangement links TRBV7-2 to TRBJ2-3, with D perhaps TRBD2 (6 bases). Germline V gene lookup returns CDR1 SGHTA and CDR2 FQGNSA. CDR3 length: 15 residues. Trimming stripped 1 base from V and 5 bases from J, with 13 bases between. The complete variable domain, with remaining parts taken from reference TRBV7-2 and TRBJ2-3, reads GAGVSQSPSNKVTEKGKDVELRCDPISGHTALYWYRQSLGQGLEFLIYFQGNSAPDKSGLPSDRFSAERTGGSVSTLTIQRTQQEDSAVYLCASSLERGGLDTQYFGPGTRLTVL.

This rearrangement joins TRBV6-5 to TRBJ2-3; 9 bases are a match to TRBD2. CDR3 length equals 16 residues. The germline V gene encodes CDR1 MNHEY and CDR2 SVGAGI. Germline trimming cut 4 bases from V and 8 bases from J; bases unmatched to any gene: 13. CDR3: CASSLSSGRDPPTQYF. For the CDR3, the DNA is TGTGCCAGCAGTTTAAGTAGCGGGAGAGACCCCCCTACGCAGTATTTT.

The chain links TRBV4-1 to TRBJ1-5; D is unresolved. V shed 0 bases and J shed 7 bases, with 7 bases lying between them. The CDR3 is 13 residues long. Germline lookup yields CDR1 MGHRA and CDR2 YSYEKL. In nucleotides, the CDR3 is TGCGCCAGCAGCCAAGACGCGGAGCAGCCCCAGCATTTT. Translating it yields CASSQDAEQPQHF.

A few counts support this clonotype. The rearrangement joins TRBV7-2 to TRBJ2-5; D call uncertain. Trimming took 5 bases from V and 5 from J, leaving 12 bases between them. The CDR3 is made up of 13 amino acids. The germline CDR1 and CDR2 sequences are SGHTA and FQGNSA. In DNA form, the CDR3 reads TGTGCCAGCAGCAACGGTCTTGGGGAGACCCAGTACTTC. As protein: CASSNGLGETQYF.

This clonotype was seen only a few times. J is TRBJ2-7 and V is TRBV6-2 or TRBV6-3; 7 bases align to TRBD1. Germline CDR1 MNHEY, CDR2 SVGEGT. V trimming: 4 bases; J trimming: 6 bases; junction bases outside the gene matches: 6. CDR3 length: 13 residues. CDR3 coding DNA: TGTGCCAGCAGTTTCGAGACAGGGACCGAGCAGTACTTC. This sequence encodes CASSFETGTEQYF.

DNA of the CDR3: TGTGCCATCAGTCCCGGGACTACCAACGAGCAGTACTTC. It codes for CAISPGTTNEQYF. The chain links TRBV10-3 to TRBJ2-7, with 7 bases matching TRBD2. The germline V gene encodes CDR1 ENHRY and CDR2 SYGVKD. The V gene end was trimmed by 5 bases and the J gene end by 5 bases; junction bases not matched to a gene: 6. The CDR3 consists of 13 residues.

This clonotype was seen at least ten times. The chain combines TRBV20-1 with TRBJ2-3, with D possibly matching TRBD2 (5 bases). CDR3 length: 14 amino acids. The germline V gene encodes CDR1 DFQATT and CDR2 SNEGSKA (reference sequence). V was clipped by 3 bases and J by 0 bases, with 10 bases between them. For the CDR3, the DNA is TGCAGTGCTAGGGTAGCGCCTAGCACAGATACGCAGTATTTT. Protein: CSARVAPSTDTQYF.

This sequence joins TRBV2 and TRBJ2-5, with 9 positions matching TRBD1. The J call is uncertain, as TRBJ2-7 better fits the DNA end. Germline CDR1 and CDR2: SNHLY and FYNNEI. The length of the CDR3 is 14 residues. Here the CDR3 DNA reads TGTGCCAGCAGTGAACGGAGACAGGGGGTCGAGCAGTACTTC. It yields the protein CASSERRQGVEQYF.

The sample holds a few counts of this clonotype. CDR3 bases: TGTGCCAGCAGCCGGGAAACTGAAGCTTTCTTT. Encoded protein: CASSRETEAFF. The chain uses TRBV5-5 and TRBJ1-1; D ambiguous. Germline loops: CDR1 SGHKS, CDR2 YYEKEE (reference sequence). Trimming took 4 bases from V and 5 from J, leaving 6 bases between them. CDR3 length: 11 residues.

The count of this clonotype is one. This sequence joins TRBV4-2 and TRBJ2-7; tentatively, D is TRBD1 (5 bases). Germline V gene data show CDR1 as LGHNA and CDR2 as YNFKEQ. This CDR3 is built from 14 residues. V lost 4 bases and J lost 3, with 13 bases in between. The CDR3 sequence: CASSPTVDSYEQYF. DNA for the CDR3: TGTGCCAGCAGCCCGACAGTCGATAGCTACGAGCAGTACTTC.

This chain links TRBV20-1 with TRBJ2-1; 7 bases map to TRBD1. The CDR3 is made up of 13 amino acids. Germline lookup yields CDR1 DFQATT and CDR2 SNEGSKA (reference sequence). V was pared by 6 bases and J by 2 bases, with 4 bases of the junction left unmatched. The DNA of the CDR3 is TGCAGTGCACAGACAGGGACCTACAATGAGCAGTTCTTC. Its translation: CSAQTGTYNEQFF.

The chain uses TRBV6-5 and TRBJ1-6; 7 positions agree with TRBD1. V lost 8 bases to trimming and J lost 9 bases; unmatched junction nucleotides: 7. Germline CDR1 is MNHEY and CDR2 is SVGAGI. This CDR3 has 13 amino acids. CDR3 sequence: CASATGSRSPLHF. CDR3 DNA: TGTGCCAGCGCGACAGGGTCGCGTTCACCCCTCCACTTT.